This TCR beta chain was sequenced during a study of T cells in Graves' hyperthyroidism and ophthalmopathy. Study-level results: Most thyroid-expanded clonotypes above 0.001 were also found in blood.

TCR beta CDR3 sequences were amplified from RNA transcripts. A first-round RT-PCR of the TCR CDR3 used the HTBI primer set. MiXCR, run by TCRdb on the multiplex PCR reads, gives a single entry per CDR3 protein. This sample has fewer than 200,000 distinct CDR3 sequences, with about 9% found just once. This clonotype was observed at least ten times. Antigen: not known. The length of the CDR3 is 17 residues. Germline V gene lookup returns CDR1 SGHVS and CDR2 FNYEAQ. After removal of 5 bases from V and 8 bases from J, the junction contained 14 bases not matched to a gene. V and J are TRBV7-6 and TRBJ1-6; 8 nucleotides agree with TRBD1. The sequencing input was blood. This receptor was identified in a woman aged 18 to 35 with Graves' hyperthyroidism that later progressed to Graves' ophthalmopathy. The CDR3 sequence is CASSEEAGGASHSPLHF. CDR3 coding DNA: TGTGCCAGCAGCGAAGAAGCAGGGGGCGCGAGTCATTCACCCCTCCACTTT. The whole variable domain, remainder taken from reference TRBV7-6 and TRBJ1-6, is GAGVSQSPRYKVTKRGQDVALRCDPISGHVSLYWYRQALGQGPEFLTYFNYEAQQDKSGLPNDRFSAERPEGSISTLTIQRTEQRDSAMYRCASSEEAGGASHSPLHFGNGTRLTVT.